The clone carrying this T cell receptor beta chain has only one observation. Its target is not known. This record belongs to a study of T cell repertoires in aging, cancer and after chemotherapy. The wider study: About 9.1 million TCR reads were in the whole dataset.

Points from the study as a whole: Thymic emigration or peripheral T cell expansion may be impaired by lymphoid organ infiltration in hematological cancer. In each cancer cohort, median generation probability increased across chemotherapy, suggesting thymic output rebounded.

This CDR3 has 14 amino acids. Deletions cut 5 bases from V and 10 bases from J, with 18 bases between. Rearranged V-D-J TRB sequences were amplified with a mixed TRB-A/B primer pool. TCRdb re-derived calls from the multiplex PCR reads in MiXCR, one entry per CDR3 protein. The sample has about 2,600 distinct CDR3 sequences; roughly 50% are singletons. Amplification of TCR beta used genomic DNA extracted from peripheral blood. The chain links TRBV12-3 or TRBV12-4 to TRBJ2-1, with no clear D. Sequencing was done on a sample of blood. This TCR came from a human donor with a blood cancer. CDR3 loop: CASSPLGRIREQFF. For the CDR3, the DNA is TGTGCCAGCAGTCCTCTAGGAAGGATAAGGGAGCAGTTCTTC.